A single sample is the source of the 23 T cell receptor beta chains below, sequenced in a study of blood T cells in healthy people across ages. A second PCR, run for roughly 7 to 12 cycles, used a sample-barcoded 5' primer plus a J-beta primer mix. TCRdb re-derived calls from the 5' RACE reads in MiXCR, one entry per CDR3 protein. The sample has about 830,000 distinct CDR3 sequences; around 62% are singletons. Sequenced input: blood. The receptors were gathered from a man aged 25 to 40 in good health.

The chain has TRBV9 and TRBJ2-7; either TRBD1 or TRBD2 may fit D (5 bases each). V was clipped by 8 bases and J by 3 bases, with 21 bases between them. This CDR3 has 15 residues. CDR1 and CDR2 from the germline V gene are SGDLS and YYNGEE. In DNA, the CDR3 is TGTGCCAGATCGCTCGGGACGACGGACAACTACGAGCAGTACTTC. As protein: CARSLGTTDNYEQYF.

The chain links TRBV7-2 to TRBJ2-4; 9 bases are shared with TRBD1. Germline CDR1 reads SGHTA; CDR2 reads FQGNSA. The CDR3 consists of 14 residues. Germline trimming cut 5 bases from V and 12 bases from J; bases unmatched to any gene: 11. CDR3: CASSARDRAKDQYF. The CDR3 DNA reads as TGTGCCAGCAGCGCCCGGGACAGGGCGAAGGATCAGTACTTC.

This chain uses TRBV7-3 with TRBJ2-5, with no clear D. Germline lookup yields CDR1 SGHTA and CDR2 FQGTGA. The CDR3 consists of 14 residues. The V gene lost 1 base and the J gene lost 3 bases, with 9 bases spanning the gap. CDR3 sequence: CASSLNSGEETQYF. Written as DNA, the CDR3 is TGTGCCAGCAGCTTAAATTCCGGAGAAGAGACCCAGTACTTC.

This clonotype was detected only once. V gene TRBV5-1 combines with J gene TRBJ2-2, with 8 bases aligning to TRBD1. Germline V gene data show CDR1 as SGHRS and CDR2 as YFSETQ. Unmatched junction bases numbered 9, after V lost 1 base and J lost 4 bases. The CDR3 covers 17 residues. The chain's CDR3 is CASSLPLGQGGTGELFF. The DNA for the CDR3 is TGCGCCAGCAGCTTGCCCCTAGGACAGGGCGGCACCGGGGAGCTGTTTTTT.

V gene TRBV20-1 combines with J gene TRBJ1-1; D is uncertain. This CDR3 is 11 amino acids long. In germline, CDR1 is DFQATT, CDR2 SNEGSKA (reference sequence). With 3 bases removed from V and 4 bases from J, the gap between germline ends came to 6 bases. Here the CDR3 DNA reads TGCAGTGCTAGTTTGGCCACTGAAGCTTTCTTT. Translated, it gives CSASLATEAFF.

This clonotype was counted a few times. The chain recombines TRBV7-2 with TRBJ2-5, with TRBD1 as a possible D gene (8 bases). Germline V gives CDR1 SGHTA, CDR2 FQGNSA. The CDR3 totals 13 residues. The germline V and J ends were trimmed by 6 bases and 11 bases, with 19 bases remaining between them. The CDR3 is CASSSDRAGEQYF. The CDR3 bases are TGTGCCAGCAGTTCGGACAGGGCGGGAGAGCAGTACTTC.

CDR3 region: CASSHLKPGEQFF. The CDR3 region has the DNA TGTGCCAGCAGCCACCTAAAACCGGGGGAGCAGTTCTTC. The chain is built from TRBV3-1 and TRBJ2-1, with a weak D call TRBD2 (5 bases). Per the germline V gene, CDR1 is LGHDT and CDR2 is YNNKEL (reference sequence). The CDR3 has 13 amino acids. Trimming removed 3 bases at V and 10 bases at J, with 13 bases between.

The chain employs TRBV7-8 and TRBJ2-1; the match to TRBD2 covers 11 bases. After removal of 2 bases from V and 2 bases from J, the junction contained 8 bases not matched to a gene. The CDR3 totals 18 residues. The germline CDR1 and CDR2 sequences are SGHVS and FQNEAQ. Here the CDR3 DNA reads TGTGCCAGCAGCTTAAAAGTACTAGCGGGGGATACCTACAATGAGCAGTTCTTC. Protein: CASSLKVLAGDTYNEQFF.

This clonotype was observed a handful of times. The V gene is TRBV6-5, the J gene TRBJ1-2; 10 bases align to TRBD1. CDR3 size: 16 residues. CDR1 is MNHEY and CDR2 is SVGAGI in the germline V gene. The trim removed 0 bases at V and 4 bases at J, leaving 5 bases unmatched. The CDR3 region has the DNA TGTGCCAGCAGTTACTCCCGGACAGGGGGTGGCTATGGCTACACCTTC. This translates into CASSYSRTGGGYGYTF.

V is TRBV4-2 and J is TRBJ1-4, with 8 bases that match TRBD1. The germline CDR1 and CDR2 sequences are LGHNA and YNFKEQ. V was clipped by 1 base and J by 0 bases; unmatched bases: 7. The CDR3 sequence is 18 residues long. The CDR3, as DNA: TGTGCCAGCAGCCAAGTCCCTGGACAGGGCACAACTAATGAAAAACTGTTTTTT. Its protein is CASSQVPGQGTTNEKLFF.

The chain is built from TRBV11-3 and TRBJ1-2; D call uncertain. This CDR3 comprises 14 residues. The germline V gene has CDR1 SGHNT and CDR2 YENEEA. Deletions cut 0 bases from V and 3 bases from J, with 8 bases between. CDR3 residues: CASSLDPVDYGYTF. The DNA of the CDR3 is TGTGCCAGCAGCTTAGATCCGGTAGACTATGGCTACACCTTC.

This clonotype was observed once. This chain connects TRBV7-3 to TRBJ2-1; D might be TRBD1 or TRBD2, each matching 6 bases. V gave up 2 bases and J gave up 5 bases, with 19 bases separating them. Germline V gene data show CDR1 as SGHTA and CDR2 as FQGTGA. The CDR3 totals 17 residues. The CDR3 nucleotides are TGTGCCAGCAGCTTAGCGGGAACAGGGATAGCAAACAATGAGCAGTTCTTC. Amino acids: CASSLAGTGIANNEQFF. The variable domain in full, with the rest retrieved from reference TRBV7-3 and TRBJ2-1, is GAGVSQTPSNKVTEKGKYVELRCDPISGHTALYWYRQSLGQGPEFLIYFQGTGAADDSGLPNDRFFAVRPEGSVSTLKIQRTERGDSAVYLCASSLAGTGIANNEQFFGPGTRLTVL.

This clonotype was seen a few times. The rearrangement links TRBV20-1 to TRBJ1-4; 10 positions match TRBD1. The CDR3 covers 14 residues. V was clipped by 3 bases and J by 8 bases; unmatched bases: 6. Germline lookup yields CDR1 DFQATT and CDR2 SNEGSKA (reference sequence). The CDR3 DNA is TGCAGTGCTAGGAAGGGGACAGGGGAAGAAAAACTGTTTTTT. Encoded protein: CSARKGTGEEKLFF.

This clonotype was picked up one time. This rearrangement joins TRBV28 to TRBJ2-5, with D hard to call. Germline lookup yields CDR1 MDHEN and CDR2 SYDVKM. This CDR3 has 14 amino acids. V was shortened by 5 bases and J by 6 bases, with 16 bases between the two germline ends. CDR3 amino acids: CASSGQHLGKTQYF. In DNA form, the CDR3 reads TGTGCCAGCAGTGGCCAGCACTTGGGGAAGACCCAGTACTTC.

Only a few counts were recorded for this clonotype. The gene calls are TRBV7-2 and TRBJ2-5, with TRBD2 identical over 10 bases. The CDR3 runs to 16 residues. CDR1 and CDR2 (germline): SGHTA, FQGNSA. V was clipped by 5 bases and J by 2 bases; unmatched bases: 8. The CDR3 coding sequence is TGTGCCAGCAGCCTTGTTCCAGCGGGGGGGCAAGAGACCCAGTACTTC. This sequence encodes CASSLVPAGGQETQYF.

This rearrangement joins TRBV4-1 to TRBJ2-5, with TRBD1 matching over 7 bases. Germline CDR1 and CDR2: MGHRA and YSYEKL. The J segment lost 1 base and the V segment lost 5 bases, leaving 7 bases of the junction unmatched. CDR3 length equals 15 residues. The CDR3 bases are TGCGCCAGCAGCGCAAGGACAGGCAGCCAAGAGACCCAGTACTTC. Amino acids: CASSARTGSQETQYF.

V and J are TRBV18 and TRBJ2-6; a weak D match, TRBD1 (6 bases). V lost 2 bases, J lost 1 base, and 12 bases lay in between. Germline lookup yields CDR1 KGHSH and CDR2 LQKENI. This CDR3 comprises 17 residues. The CDR3 is CASSPSRGRSGANVLTF. CDR3 DNA sequence: TGTGCCAGCTCACCATCCAGGGGAAGATCTGGGGCCAACGTCCTGACTTTC. The full variable domain, its missing parts supplied by reference TRBV18 and TRBJ2-6, is NAGVMQNPRHLVRRRGQEARLRCSPMKGHSHVYWYRQLPEEGLKFMVYLQKENIIDESGMPKERFSAEFPKEGPSILRIQQVVRGDSAAYFCASSPSRGRSGANVLTFGAGSRLTVL.

This clonotype has a handful of counts. The rearrangement joins TRBV12-3 or TRBV12-4 to TRBJ1-3; D remains unclear. V lost 9 bases, J lost 4 bases, and 7 bases lay in between. The CDR3 is made up of 11 amino acids. The CDR3 loop is CASSPGNTIYF. The CDR3 nucleotides read TGTGCCAGTTCCCCGGGAAACACCATATATTTT.

The chain carries TRBV7-2 and TRBJ2-5; 11 nucleotides line up with TRBD2. The J segment lost 2 bases and the V segment lost 5 bases, leaving 7 bases of the junction unmatched. The CDR3 loop spans 16 amino acids. Germline loops: CDR1 SGHTA, CDR2 FQGNSA. CDR3 sequence (DNA): TGTGCCAGCAGCCCTCCGACTAGCGGGAATCAAGAGACCCAGTACTTC. Its translation: CASSPPTSGNQETQYF.

About this clonotype: At one end the junction does not follow the germline gene, possibly because of a read error. The chain uses TRBV9 and TRBJ2-1; 7 nucleotides align to TRBD1. The CDR3 covers 17 residues. The germline CDR1 and CDR2 sequences are SGDLS and YYNGEE. The CDR3 DNA reads TGCGCCAGCAGCCCTCATACAAGGGGGCACTTTGACAATGAGCAGTTCTTC. Translation gives CASSPHTRGHFDNEQFF.

For this clonotype: A read error may account for a junction end that differs from germline. The chain employs TRBV7-2 and TRBJ2-5, with D maybe TRBD2 (5 bases). Per the germline V gene, CDR1 is SGHTA and CDR2 is FQGNSA. This CDR3 has 13 residues. The CDR3 here is CANSFGLQETQYF. The CDR3 DNA reads TGTGCCAACAGCTTCGGACTCCAAGAGACCCAGTACTTC. The whole variable domain, filled in from reference TRBV7-2 and TRBJ2-5, reads GAGVSQSPSNKVTEKGKDVELRCDPISGHTALYWYRQSLGQGLEFLIYFQGNSAPDKSGLPSDRFSAERTGGSVSTLTIQRTQQEDSAVYLCANSFGLQETQYFGPGTRLLVL.

The genes are TRBV3-1 and TRBJ2-3, with 11 bases fitting TRBD2. This CDR3 is built from 17 residues. Unmatched junction bases numbered 9, after V lost 4 bases and J lost 3 bases. CDR1 is LGHDT, CDR2 YNNKEL, per germline (reference sequence). The DNA of the CDR3 is TGTGCCAGCAGCCGGTCTAGCGGGGGGTTTGGTACAGATACGCAGTATTTT. Translation: CASSRSSGGFGTDTQYF.

This clonotype was seen a few times. The chain uses TRBV4-2 and TRBJ2-7; 8 bases align to TRBD1. V trimming: 0 bases; J trimming: 6 bases; junction bases outside the gene matches: 7. The CDR3 is 15 amino acids. Germline V CDR1 and CDR2: LGHNA, YNFKEQ. Here the CDR3 DNA reads TGTGCCAGCAGCCAAGAGTGGACAGGGTGGGGCGAGCAGTACTTC. Residues: CASSQEWTGWGEQYF.